This TCR beta chain was found in a study of a mutant IDH1 vaccine in newly diagnosed glioma. Findings of the study overall: Pseudoprogression looked unconnected to shifts in top peripheral T cell clonotypes.

As regards this clone: The antigen remains unidentified.

Indicated time point: week 11, during vaccination. It was 300 ug of mutant IDH1 20-mer peptide that made up each vaccine dose, given with topical imiquimod. Germline V gene data show CDR1 as MGHRA and CDR2 as YSYEKL. V was clipped by 1 base and J by 10 bases; unmatched bases: 15. This CDR3 has 17 residues. The table came from immunoSEQ multiplex PCR; TCRdb's copy has only in-frame clones and leaves some out. The table has around 60,000 clones, roughly 83% seen once; the top ten hold approximately 9.5%. This chain connects TRBV4-1 to TRBJ2-1; the match to TRBD2 covers 8 bases. The origin of this receptor is a woman aged 45-59 years with glioma. The material was PBMCs, obtained from a glioma patient whose treatment included an IDH1 peptide vaccine. The CDR3 nucleotides read TGCGCCAGCAGCCAAGGGACCGGGACTAGGGACACTGGGGAGCAGTTCTTC. Its translation: CASSQGTGTRDTGEQFF.